This T cell receptor beta chain stems from a study of T cell changes during pregnancy in multiple sclerosis. This table comes from immunoSEQ multiplex PCR, and its TCRdb copy is limited to in-frame clones, with some not included. The sample holds about 39,000 clones, approximately 94% seen once. The CDR3 contains 14 residues. The sequenced sample was CD4+ T cells from peripheral blood mononuclear cells, obtained after pregnancy. The chain joins TRBV12-1 to TRBJ1-2; the table gives TRBD1 as D, unverified against the DNA. TRBV12-1 is listed as a pseudogene. This receptor was taken from a female donor with multiple sclerosis, enrolled in a pregnancy study. In DNA, the CDR3 is TGTGCCAGCAGACTCCTGAGAAAGGGGGCGGGCTACACCTTC. Protein product: CASRLLRKGAGYTF.